Detailed here is one T cell receptor (beta chain). These data are taken from a study of shared T cell receptors in the human thymus. Germline-derived CDR1 and CDR2 are LGHNA and YNFKEQ. The junction had 8 bases not matched to a gene; V was cut back by 2 bases and J by 1 base. This CDR3 has 16 residues. Only in-frame clones appear in the TCRdb table, and some are missing; sequencing was by immunoSEQ multiplex PCR. Of some 720,000 clones detected, roughly 90% appear once; the ten largest clones hold 0.008% to 0.011%. In addition, the sample was reused for a study of human thymus T cells. Turning to that study: Across thymic and blood repertoires, the usage of V and J genes appeared to be biased.

The sequenced sample consisted of thymocytes. J is TRBJ2-7 and V is TRBV4-2, with 7 bases that match TRBD2. This receptor was obtained from a boy younger than two with a congenital heart defect. This CDR3 is CASSQSAGRESYEQYF. CDR3 nucleotides: TGTGCCAGCAGCCAATCAGCAGGGAGGGAATCCTACGAGCAGTACTTC.